This T cell receptor (beta chain) stems from a study of T cell repertoires in cytomegalovirus infection. Background on the study: TCR beta signatures that were public indicated CMV infection and matching HLA type. Notes on the study in general: The response measured ex vivo was dominated by TCR beta clonotypes (HLA-C-restricted and CMV-specific). Cumulated frequencies of public TCR beta families served to identify carriers of CMV plus the relevant HLA.

TCRdb redid the calling of the reads with MiXCR, one entry per CDR3 protein. The data contain 600,000 to 800,000 distinct CDR3 sequences, 24% of them singletons. Concerning this clonotype itself: Its antigen is still unknown. Being one base from a much bigger clone, this may be a read error.

The CDR3 consists of 13 residues. Deletions cut 1 base from V and 9 bases from J, with 10 bases between. CDR1 is SGHVS and CDR2 is FNYEAQ in the germline V gene. The material sequenced was CD8+ T cells from PBMCs. This sequence was found in a human donor in good health (CMV status not recorded). Some clones in this sample may be carry-over from other donors' samples. The chain joins TRBV7-6 to TRBJ2-1, with D tentatively TRBD1 (6 bases). In DNA, the CDR3 is TGTGCCAGCAGCTTAGTAGAAGGGGGTGAGCAGTTCTTC. Its translation: CASSLVEGGEQFF.